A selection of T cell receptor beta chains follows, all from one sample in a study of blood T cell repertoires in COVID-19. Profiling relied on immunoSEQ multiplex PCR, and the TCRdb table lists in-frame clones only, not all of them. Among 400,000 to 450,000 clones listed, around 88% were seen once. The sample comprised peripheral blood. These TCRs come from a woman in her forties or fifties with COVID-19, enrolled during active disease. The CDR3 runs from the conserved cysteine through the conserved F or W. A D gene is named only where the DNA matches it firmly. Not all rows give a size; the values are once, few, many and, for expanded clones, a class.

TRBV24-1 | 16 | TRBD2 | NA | CATSDPPGEGTSEQFF
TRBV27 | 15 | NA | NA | CASSPSGSSTDTQYF
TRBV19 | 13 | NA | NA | CASSPRTQGEAFF
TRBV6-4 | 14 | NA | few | CASSDSSAPNEQFF
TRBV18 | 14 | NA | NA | CASSPASRQAGYTF
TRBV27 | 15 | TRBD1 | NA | CASSPWTGNNQPQHF
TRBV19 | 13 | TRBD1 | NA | CASSIRTGYGYTF
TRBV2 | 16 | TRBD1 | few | CASRNPGQGPGNTIYF
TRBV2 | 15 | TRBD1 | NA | CASRDRRFMTDTQYF
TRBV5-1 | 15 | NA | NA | CASSFVSGEGEKLFF
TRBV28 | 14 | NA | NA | CASSLDTLSYEQYF
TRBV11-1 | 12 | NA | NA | CASSLHGDEQFF
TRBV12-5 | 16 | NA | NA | CASGLALLDGSYEQYF
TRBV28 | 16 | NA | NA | CASSGIKGSGNQPQHF
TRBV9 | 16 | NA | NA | CASSASGRGPGNTIYF
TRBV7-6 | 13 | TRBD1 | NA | CASSYGQGSEAFF
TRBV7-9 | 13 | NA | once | CASSFYTNYGYTF
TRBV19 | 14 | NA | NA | CASSPGVIIDTQYF
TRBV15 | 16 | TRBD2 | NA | CATSRGPSGGGNEQFF
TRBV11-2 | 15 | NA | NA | CASSLDPGSPYGYTF
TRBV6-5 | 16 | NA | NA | CASSYGGVGSNQPQHF
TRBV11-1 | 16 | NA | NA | CASSPRGSPVYNEQFF
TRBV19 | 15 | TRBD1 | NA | CASSRTGLAKNIQYF
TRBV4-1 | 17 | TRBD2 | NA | CASSQDTRSSGEETQYF
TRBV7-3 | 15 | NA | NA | CASSFGAVSTDTQYF
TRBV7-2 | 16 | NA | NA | CASSLETRGLAGELFF
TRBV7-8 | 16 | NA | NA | CASSLGAGLSNQPQHF
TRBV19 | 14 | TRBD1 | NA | CASSFTGGRTEAFF
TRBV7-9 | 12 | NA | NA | CASSYPGSPLHF
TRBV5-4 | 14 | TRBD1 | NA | CASSLDRANEKLFF
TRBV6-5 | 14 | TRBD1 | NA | CASSATGVDTEAFF
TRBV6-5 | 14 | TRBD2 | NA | CASSYFPGGYEQYF
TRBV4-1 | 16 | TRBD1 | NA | CASSLTGTGYGDTQYF
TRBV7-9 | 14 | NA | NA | CASSFSDRAYEQYF
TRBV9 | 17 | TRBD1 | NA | CASSSSRTGMNSGELFF
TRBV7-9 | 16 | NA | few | CASSTQGVMGTGELFF
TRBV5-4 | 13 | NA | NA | CASSLGGRAEAFF
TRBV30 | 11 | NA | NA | CAWSVGGPGFF